The clone carrying this TCR beta chain was seen a few times. What it binds is not known. This specimen comes from a study of T cell repertoires in cytomegalovirus infection. Study details: Both CMV infection and a matching HLA type were indicated by public TCR beta signatures. Notes on the study in general: The study identified carriers of CMV plus the relevant HLA from cumulative public TCR beta family frequency. Dominating the ex vivo response were TCR beta clonotypes that were CMV-specific and HLA-C-restricted.

The germline CDR1 and CDR2 sequences are DFQATT and SNEGSKA (reference sequence). V dropped 3 bases and J dropped 3; count of bases not matched to a gene: 6. The CDR3 covers 15 residues. TCRdb redid the calling of the reads with MiXCR, one entry per CDR3 protein. Seen here are about 230,000 distinct CDR3 sequences, 22% observed once, and the top ten hold over 15%. The chain carries TRBV20-1 and TRBJ2-1, with 9 bases that match TRBD2. The sample consisted of CD8+ T cells from PBMCs. This receptor was identified in a human donor in good health (CMV status not recorded). Some clones in this sample may be carry-over from other donors' samples. The CDR3 is CSASGSGGYYNEQFF. DNA of the CDR3: TGCAGTGCTAGCGGTAGCGGGGGTTACTACAATGAGCAGTTCTTC.